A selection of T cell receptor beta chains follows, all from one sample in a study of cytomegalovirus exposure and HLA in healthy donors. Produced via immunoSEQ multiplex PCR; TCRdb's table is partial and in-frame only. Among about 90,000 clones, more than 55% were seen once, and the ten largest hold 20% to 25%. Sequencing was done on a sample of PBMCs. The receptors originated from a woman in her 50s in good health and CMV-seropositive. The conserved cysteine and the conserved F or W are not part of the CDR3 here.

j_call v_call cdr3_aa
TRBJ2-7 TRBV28 ASREDPREFEQY
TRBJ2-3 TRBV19 ASSIVLRRLGNSTDTQY
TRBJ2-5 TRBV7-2 ASSRQGQETQY
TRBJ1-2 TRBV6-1 ASRIQGSYGYT
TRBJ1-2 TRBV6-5 ASRGQGNYGYT
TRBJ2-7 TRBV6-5 ASSYPGDRYEQY
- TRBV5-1 ASSDTGSSYEQY
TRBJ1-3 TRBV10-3 AISESLGQGVGNTIY
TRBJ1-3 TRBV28 ASSFSPGQVSGNTIY
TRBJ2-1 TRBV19 ASTLAGAAHYNEQF
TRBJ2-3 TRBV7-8 ASSLVGQGYTDTQY
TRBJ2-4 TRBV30 AWSAGQLGRDIQY
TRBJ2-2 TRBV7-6 ASSLTTGTNTGELF
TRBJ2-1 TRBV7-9 ASSLASGGANEQF
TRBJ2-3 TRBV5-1 ASAGLAGVTDTQY
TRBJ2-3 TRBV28 ASSGTTPSTDTQY
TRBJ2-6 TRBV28 ASSWLLSGANVLT
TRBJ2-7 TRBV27 ASSPYQTGTYEQY
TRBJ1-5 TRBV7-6 ASSSGQGKNQPQH
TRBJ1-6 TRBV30 AWSAQTGNSPLH
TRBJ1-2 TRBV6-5 ASSTGGTGYGYT
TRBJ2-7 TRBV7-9 ASSPRTVIGEQY
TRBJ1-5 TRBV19 ASSISGTATNQPQH
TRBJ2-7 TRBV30 AWSPASGGLSYEQY
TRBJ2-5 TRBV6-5 ASSYSRGGLGETQY
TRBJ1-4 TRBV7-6 ASSLAHTGPTEKLF
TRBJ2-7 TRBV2 ASSEPTEAPYEQY
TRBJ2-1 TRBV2 AFGSGGFYNEQF
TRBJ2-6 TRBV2 ASSETGSGANVLT
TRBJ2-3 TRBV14 ASSRTSGEADTQY
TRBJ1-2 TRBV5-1 ASSQTSGAGRVGYT
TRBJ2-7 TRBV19 ASSSGLSSYEQY
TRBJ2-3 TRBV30 AWSWTETDTQY
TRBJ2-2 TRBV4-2 ASSQDGGGSYTGELF
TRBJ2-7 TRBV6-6 ASRAGQGGTYEQY
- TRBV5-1 ASSIRGWDRGDEQY
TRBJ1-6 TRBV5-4 ASSLRDRGSPLH
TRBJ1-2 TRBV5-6 ASSSETGGAQGDYGYT
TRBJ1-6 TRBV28 ASSLWTGDSPLH
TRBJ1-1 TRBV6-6 ASSYSGTELNTEAF